This T cell receptor beta chain was recovered during a study of cytomegalovirus exposure and HLA in healthy donors. The PCR used 60 Vbeta and 13 Jbeta primers. Clones were sequenced by immunoSEQ multiplex PCR, and TCRdb holds only the in-frame ones, with some missing. The sample gives about 77,000 clones, about 84% of which show up once; 3% to 3.5% is in the top ten. V shed 1 base, J shed 2 bases, and the junction held 5 bases outside the gene matches. Germline loops: CDR1 MNHEY, CDR2 SMNVEV (reference sequence). The CDR3 is 15 residues long. The chain employs TRBV27 and TRBJ2-7; 7 positions match TRBD1. The source is a man aged 35-49 years in good health and CMV-seronegative. Sequenced input: PBMCs. CDR3 in DNA: TGTGCCAGCAGTTTATATTCCGGGACAGCCTACGAGCAGTACTTC. This sequence encodes CASSLYSGTAYEQYF.